This entry lists 3 T cell receptor beta chains sequenced from one sample in a study of molecular identifiers for immune sequencing clone quantification. TCRdb processed the PCR reads anew with MiXCR; each CDR3 protein has one entry. The table records 550,000 to 750,000 distinct CDR3 sequences, 15% to 20% of them present only once. The specimen was naive CD8+ T cells from blood, with Jurkat cell RNA spiked in. The subset denotes: FACS-sorted CD8+CD4-CCR7+CD45RA+ naive T cells. All receptors come from a human donor in good health. Some libraries in this study had Jurkat cell RNA spiked in.

This clonotype was seen more than once but under ten times. V and J are TRBV4-3 and TRBJ2-7, with TRBD2 identical over 16 bases. Trimming took 2 bases from V and 5 from J; bases not matched to a gene: 9. CDR3 size: 18 residues. Per the germline V gene, CDR1 is LGHNA and CDR2 is YSLEER. The chain's CDR3 is CASSQRGLAGGPNDEQYF. The CDR3 DNA reads TGCGCCAGCAGCCAAAGGGGACTAGCGGGGGGGCCTAATGACGAGCAGTACTTC.

Note on this clonotype: The junction shows a germline mismatch at one end, possibly a read error. The chain couples TRBV6-5 to TRBJ2-7; 7 bases align to TRBD2. This CDR3 contains 13 residues. Germline CDR1 is MNHEY and CDR2 is SVGAGI. CDR3 sequence (DNA): TGTGCCAGCAGTTGCACGGGGGGTTACGGGCAGTACTTC. It codes for CASSCTGGYGQYF.

Concerning this clonotype itself: A much bigger clone sits one base away, suggesting this may be a read error. For the CDR3, the DNA is TGTGCCAACAGCCAAGACGTGTGGGGCCCGGCCGGGGAGCTGTTTTTT. This encodes CANSQDVWGPAGELFF. V gene TRBV3-1 combines with J gene TRBJ2-2; possibly TRBD1 for D (5 bases). The CDR3 is 16 residues long. Germline V lookup: CDR1 LGHDT, CDR2 YNNKEL (reference sequence). Combining the CDR3 with reference TRBV3-1 and TRBJ2-2 gives the whole variable domain DTAVSQTPKYLVTQMGNDKSIKCEQNLGHDTMYWYKQDSKKFLKIMFSYNNKELIINETVPNRFSPKSPDKAHLNLHINSLELGDSAVYFCANSQDVWGPAGELFFGEGSRLTVL.